These T cell receptor beta chains were read from a single sample in a study of control samples from healthy donors and cancer patients. Assay used: immunoSEQ multiplex PCR; TCRdb lists only in-frame clones, some missing. The sample shows about 220,000 clones, about 94% of them seen only once. The specimen was blood. These receptors came from a man aged 50 or older in good health. Both conserved end residues are part of each CDR3. A D gene is named only where the DNA matches it firmly. The size field is filled for only some rows; it gives once, few, many or a size class.

DNA	CDR3	size	D	V	J
TGTGCCAGCAGGGGGACTAGCGGGGGATCCTACAATGAGCAGTTCTTC	CASRGTSGGSYNEQFF	few	TRBD2	TRBV11-2	TRBJ2-1
TGTGCCAGCAGCCCTAGGGGGGGCGAGCAGTACTTC	CASSPRGGEQYF	NA	NA	TRBV7-9	TRBJ2-7
TGTGCCAGCAGCCAAGCTGTGGCGGGGACTGAAGCTTTCTTT	CASSQAVAGTEAFF	NA	NA	TRBV14	TRBJ1-1
TGTGCCAGCACCCGAGGTAGGCAGGATAATTCACCCCTCCACTTT	CASTRGRQDNSPLHF	NA	NA	TRBV28	TRBJ1-6
TGTGCCAGCAGTGCCTTGACAGGGGTTCGGACAGATACGCAGTATTTT	CASSALTGVRTDTQYF	NA	TRBD1	TRBV6-1	TRBJ2-3
TGTGCCAGCACGCCGGGACCCTTAAGAGGGCTCTACACCTTC	CASTPGPLRGLYTF	NA	NA	TRBV6-6	TRBJ1-2
TGCGCCAGCAGCTTGGAGGCGGGAGGAGTCACTGAAGCTTTCTTT	CASSLEAGGVTEAFF	NA	NA	TRBV5-1	TRBJ1-1
TGTGCCAGCAGCTTGGCAGGTACGGGGAACACTGAAGCTTTCTTT	CASSLAGTGNTEAFF	NA	NA	TRBV5-5	TRBJ1-1
TGTGCCAGCAGCTTAGAACTGAGTCCCCGGGATCAGCCCCAGCATTTT	CASSLELSPRDQPQHF	once	NA	TRBV7-7	TRBJ1-5
TGTGCCAGCAGCCCCGCGTGGGAGGTCGTGGGCACTGAAGCTTTCTTT	CASSPAWEVVGTEAFF	NA	NA	TRBV6-6	TRBJ1-1
TGTGCCAGCAGCGTAGAATCGGGGCTAGCGGGGCAAGAGACCCAGTACTTC	CASSVESGLAGQETQYF	NA	TRBD2	TRBV9	TRBJ2-5
TGTGCCAGCAGCCCGGTTTCGCCTGGGGCCAACGTCCTGACTTTC	CASSPVSPGANVLTF	NA	NA	TRBV11-2	TRBJ2-6
TGTGCCAGCAGCCAAGAAGGACTGGGGGGTTCAGGCTACACCTTC	CASSQEGLGGSGYTF	NA	NA	TRBV3-1/TRBV3-2	TRBJ1-2
TGTGCCAGCAGTTCCCGGACAGTAGATGGCTACACCTTC	CASSSRTVDGYTF	NA	NA	TRBV6-5	TRBJ1-2
TGCGCCAGCAGCCCTGACAGAAGCTCCTACGAGCAGTACTTC	CASSPDRSSYEQYF	NA	NA	TRBV5-1	TRBJ2-7
TGTGCCAGTTCCAGGGGCAACACTGAAGCTTTCTTT	CASSRGNTEAFF	NA	NA	TRBV18	TRBJ1-1
TGTGCTAGCAGCTTCCCTTCACCCCTCCACTTT	CASSFPSPLHF	NA	NA	TRBV7-7	TRBJ1-6
TGTGCCAGCAGCAGTAGGACTAGCGGGGTTAAGTTCTTC	CASSSRTSGVKFF	once	TRBD2	TRBV3-1/TRBV3-2	TRBJ2-1
TGCGCCAGCAGTGAAGCGAGTGAAAAACTGTTTTTT	CASSEASEKLFF	NA	NA	TRBV10-2	TRBJ1-4
TGTGCCAGCAGCAATCGGGATGGACACCCGAACACTGAAGCTTTCTTT	CASSNRDGHPNTEAFF	NA	NA	TRBV21-1	TRBJ1-1
TGCGCCAGCAGCTTGGACAGGGCAAGCTATGGCTACACCTTC	CASSLDRASYGYTF	NA	NA	TRBV5-1	TRBJ1-2
TGTGCCAGCTCACCGGGACAGGGATACAATGAGCAGTTCTTC	CASSPGQGYNEQFF	NA	TRBD1	TRBV18	TRBJ2-1
TGTGCCAGCTCAGCTAGCGGGGGCTACCAAGAGACCCAGTACTTC	CASSASGGYQETQYF	NA	TRBD2	TRBV19	TRBJ2-5
TGTGCCAGCAGTTTAGGGGGGGCAGGGAGCAATCAGCCCCAGCATTTT	CASSLGGAGSNQPQHF	NA	NA	TRBV28	TRBJ1-5
TGCGCCAGCAGTCAATCGAGTGGGGCAGGGAGAATAGATGAGCAGTTCTTC	CASSQSSGAGRIDEQFF	NA	NA	TRBV23-1	TRBJ2-1
TGTGCCAGCAGCTTTACGGCTGGGAACACTGAAGCTTTCTTT	CASSFTAGNTEAFF	NA	NA	TRBV11-2	TRBJ1-1
TGTGCCAGTAACCCCATCGGGGGGGCCCAAGAGACCCAGTACTTC	CASNPIGGAQETQYF	NA	TRBD2	TRBV19	TRBJ2-5
TGTGCCAGCAGCGTAGGGCAGGGGGCCTATGGCTACACCTTC	CASSVGQGAYGYTF	NA	TRBD1	TRBV9	TRBJ1-2
TGTGCCAGCTCATCGGGACAGGGGGGCTATGGCTACACCTTC	CASSSGQGGYGYTF	once	TRBD1	TRBV18	TRBJ1-2
TGTGCCAGCAGTGAAGCTGCAGGACGGAACTATGGCTACACCTTC	CASSEAAGRNYGYTF	NA	NA	TRBV2	TRBJ1-2
TGTGCCAGCAGTGAAGCGCGGACGGCAGGGTGGGCTAATGAAAAACTGTTTTTT	CASSEARTAGWANEKLFF	NA	NA	TRBV6-1	TRBJ1-4
TGTGCCAGCAGCTTGGTGGGTAGGGAAAATGAAAAACTGTTTTTT	CASSLVGRENEKLFF	NA	NA	TRBV5-6	TRBJ1-4
TGCGCCAGCAGCTTAAGGCGAGTGAACACAGATACGCAGTATTTT	CASSLRRVNTDTQYF	few	NA	TRBV5-1	TRBJ2-3
TGTGCCAGCAGTAACCGACTACAGGGTGTGGGGCAGCCCCAGCATTTT	CASSNRLQGVGQPQHF	once	NA	TRBV28	TRBJ1-5
TGTGCCAGCAGCAAAACGGGGGCTGGTTGGGGGAAGGATGGCTACACCTTC	CASSKTGAGWGKDGYTF	few	NA	TRBV3-1/TRBV3-2	TRBJ1-2
TGTGCCAGTAGTATTCCCCCTCAGCCCCAGCATTTT	CASSIPPQPQHF	NA	NA	TRBV19	TRBJ1-5
TGCAGTGCTAGTGCCCCCGGGACGGTCAATCAGCCCCAGCATTTT	CSASAPGTVNQPQHF	NA	NA	TRBV20-1	TRBJ1-5
TGTGCCAGCAGCTTTCAGGGGGGGAACTATGGCTACACCTTC	CASSFQGGNYGYTF	NA	TRBD1	TRBV3-1/TRBV3-2	TRBJ1-2
TGTGCCACCAGTGACGGGACGGGGGGAAGGTATGGCTACACCTTC	CATSDGTGGRYGYTF	NA	NA	TRBV24-1	TRBJ1-2
TGTGCCAGCAGCTTAGACAGCCAGTCCGGGGAGCTGTTTTTT	CASSLDSQSGELFF	NA	NA	TRBV11-3	TRBJ2-2
TGTGCCAGCAGCTTAAAGGCAGGCCCGCGGCAGTACTTC	CASSLKAGPRQYF	NA	NA	TRBV7-3	TRBJ2-7
TGTGCCAGCAGTGTGGCCAGCGTAACTTATGGCTACACCTTC	CASSVASVTYGYTF	NA	NA	TRBV2	TRBJ1-2
TGTGCCAGCAGCCCGACTAGTTCCTACGAGCAGTACTTC	CASSPTSSYEQYF	NA	NA	TRBV27	TRBJ2-7
TGTGCCAGCCCTCCCCCGAGCTGGCGGGGGACTGATACGCAGTATTTT	CASPPPSWRGTDTQYF	NA	TRBD2	TRBV28	TRBJ2-3
TGTGCCAGCAGCTTAGGGGGGGGGCAGCCCCAGCATTTT	CASSLGGGQPQHF	NA	NA	TRBV7-2	TRBJ1-5
TGTGCCAGCAGTTTTAAGGTAATCTATGGCTACACCTTC	CASSFKVIYGYTF	NA	NA	TRBV28	TRBJ1-2
TGTGCCAGTAGAAGTACAGGGGCCGGGGGTTCACCCCTCCACTTT	CASRSTGAGGSPLHF	NA	TRBD1	TRBV19	TRBJ1-6
TGTGCCAGCAGTTATTCGGACAGGGGTACCTATGGCTACACCTTC	CASSYSDRGTYGYTF	NA	TRBD1	TRBV6-5	TRBJ1-2
TGTGCCAGTAGTACCTGGACAGGGGGCAACCCCAATCAGCCCCAGCATTTT	CASSTWTGGNPNQPQHF	NA	TRBD1	TRBV19	TRBJ1-5
TGTGCCAGCAGTCCTGCGGGCAATCAGGGGTTTGGAAACACCATATATTTT	CASSPAGNQGFGNTIYF	NA	NA	TRBV13	TRBJ1-3
TGTGCCAGCAGTTATCGGGACAGGGGTGTCGCTGAAGCTTTCTTT	CASSYRDRGVAEAFF	NA	TRBD1	TRBV5-5	TRBJ1-1
TGTGCCAGCAGCTCGAATCTGGGACAGGGGAACACCGGGGAGCTGTTTTTT	CASSSNLGQGNTGELFF	NA	TRBD1	TRBV7-9	TRBJ2-2
TGTGCCAGTAGTCTCGCAGTGAGGCAAAAGCAGTACTTC	CASSLAVRQKQYF	NA	NA	TRBV19	TRBJ2-7